The 20 T cell receptor beta chains listed next were all sequenced from one sample in a study of glioma-infiltrating T cells. Using RNA template, CDR3s of TCR alpha and beta were amplified with iRepertoire arm-PCR. TCRdb recomputed calls from the multiplex PCR reads with MiXCR, one row per CDR3 protein. Of roughly 130,000 distinct CDR3 sequences detected, around 23% appear once; the ten largest clones hold about 30%. The sequenced sample was glioma tissue, nonneoplastic brain tissue, or PBMCs (not recorded which). Receptors were obtained from a human donor with low-grade glioma or glioblastoma, undergoing nonglioma brain surgery, or in good health (not recorded which).

This chain joins TRBV12-3 or TRBV12-4 and TRBJ2-1; D unresolved. Trimming removed 1 base at V and 6 bases at J, with 7 bases between. The CDR3 sequence is 13 residues long. The CDR3 region has the DNA TGTGCCAGCAGTTTAGGCGCCAGCAATGAGCAGTTCTTC. This gives the protein CASSLGASNEQFF.

This clonotype was seen at least ten times. The J gene is TRBJ2-3, the V gene TRBV20-1; maybe TRBD2 (5 bases). Germline V gene sequence: CDR1 DFQATT, CDR2 SNEGSKA (reference sequence). The length of the CDR3 is 13 residues. With 6 bases removed from V and 10 bases from J, the gap between germline ends came to 20 bases. The CDR3 protein is CSAAADHSSPQYF. The CDR3 DNA is TGCAGTGCAGCAGCGGACCACAGCTCCCCGCAGTATTTT.

This clonotype was picked up many times. The chain combines TRBV28 with TRBJ2-3; no clear D. Germline lookup yields CDR1 MDHEN and CDR2 SYDVKM. This CDR3 is 12 amino acids long. The V gene lost 6 bases and the J gene lost 4 bases, with 8 bases spanning the gap. As DNA, the CDR3 is TGTGCCAGCAGCAAACAGCCAGATACGCAGTATTTT. This gives the protein CASSKQPDTQYF.

This clonotype was seen ten or more times. The chain has TRBV4-1 and TRBJ1-2, with TRBD1 matching 9 bases. V was clipped by 5 bases and J by 0 bases; unmatched bases: 7. This CDR3 has 16 residues. CDR1 and CDR2 (germline): MGHRA, YSYEKL. The CDR3 is CASSSYTGGSNYGYTF. The CDR3 DNA reads TGCGCCAGCAGCTCATATACAGGGGGCTCTAACTATGGCTACACCTTC.

This chain joins TRBV9 and TRBJ2-1; D tentatively fits TRBD1 or TRBD2 (6 bases each). Per germline, CDR1 SGDLS and CDR2 YYNGEE. The CDR3 covers 20 residues. The V end lost 0 bases, the J end lost 9 bases, and 31 bases lay between the germline ends. This chain's CDR3 is CASSVGRSGPAYSEGGEQFF. CDR3 DNA sequence: TGTGCCAGCAGCGTAGGAAGATCCGGTCCAGCGTATAGCGAGGGGGGTGAGCAGTTCTTC.

This clonotype was observed a few times. This rearrangement joins TRBV7-2 to TRBJ2-2; 7 bases align to TRBD1. The CDR3 sequence is 16 residues long. The J segment lost 3 bases and the V segment lost 2 bases, leaving 6 bases of the junction unmatched. CDR1 SGHTA and CDR2 FQGNSA come from the germline V gene. The CDR3 region has the DNA TGTGCCAGCAGCTTATACAGGGGCCCTTACACCGGGGAGCTGTTTTTT. This sequence encodes CASSLYRGPYTGELFF.

This clonotype appeared many times. The rearrangement links TRBV20-1 to TRBJ2-1, with a tentative D call TRBD2 (6 bases). From germline, CDR1 is DFQATT and CDR2 SNEGSKA (reference sequence). There are 16 residues in the CDR3. V was cut by 5 bases and J by 0 bases, with 17 bases left in between. The CDR3 sequence: CSAYSLSGSSYNEQFF. CDR3 sequence (DNA): TGCAGTGCTTACTCCCTTTCCGGGAGCTCCTACAATGAGCAGTTCTTC.

Comment on this clonotype: A much larger clone sits a single nucleotide away, making a read error possible. The genes are TRBV20-1 and TRBJ1-1; D is possibly TRBD1 (6 bases). Looked up from germline, CDR1 is DFQATT and CDR2 is SNEGSKA (reference sequence). V lost 6 bases and J lost 1, with 12 bases in between. The CDR3 has 13 residues. The CDR3 sequence: CSATGQQNTEAFF. In DNA form, the CDR3 reads TGCAGTGCCACGGGACAACAGAACACTGAAGCTTTCTTT.

V and J are TRBV20-1 and TRBJ2-1, with 7 bases matching TRBD1. Trimming took 6 bases from V and 5 from J; bases not matched to a gene: 13. This CDR3 is built from 15 residues. Germline CDR1 is DFQATT and CDR2 is SNEGSKA (reference sequence). The CDR3 sequence: CSAPMVGQLNNEQFF. Here the CDR3 DNA reads TGCAGTGCCCCCATGGTGGGACAGCTAAACAATGAGCAGTTCTTC.

CDR3 sequence: CASSPPGQWNTEAFF. CDR3 sequence (DNA): TGTGCCAGCAGTCCCCCCGGACAGTGGAACACTGAAGCTTTCTTT. The V gene is TRBV6-1, the J gene TRBJ1-1; possibly TRBD1 for D (6 bases). In germline, CDR1 is MNHNS, CDR2 SASEGT. Trimming left V 5 bases short and J 1 base short, with 14 bases between. This CDR3 is built from 15 residues.

This clonotype came up many times. The CDR3 DNA follows: TGTGCCAGCAGCCCGATTGCTGGGGAGCAGTACGTC. It translates to CASSPIAGEQYV. The gene calls are TRBV6-1 and TRBJ2-7, with no clear D. With 6 bases removed from V and 7 bases from J, the gap between germline ends came to 13 bases. CDR1 and CDR2 (germline): MNHNS, SASEGT. CDR3 length: 12 residues.

This clonotype was picked up many times. V usage is TRBV20-1 and J usage is TRBJ1-1; D is possibly TRBD1 (6 bases). V lost 6 bases, J lost 0 bases, and 17 bases lay in between. CDR1 and CDR2 (germline): DFQATT, SNEGSKA (reference sequence). This CDR3 has 15 amino acids. The CDR3 DNA reads as TGCAGTGCCCAAGGGGGAGCGGATATGAACACTGAAGCTTTCTTT. Translated, it gives CSAQGGADMNTEAFF.

The sample holds a few counts of this clonotype. The gene calls are TRBV12-3 or TRBV12-4 and TRBJ2-5; TRBD1 might be the D (6 bases). V shed 3 bases and J shed 5 bases, with 13 bases lying between them. The CDR3 sequence is 14 residues long. The CDR3 reads CASSLPGAVETQYF. The CDR3 coding sequence is TGTGCCAGCAGTTTGCCAGGGGCAGTGGAGACCCAGTACTTC.

V usage is TRBV3-1 and J usage is TRBJ1-2, with D possibly matching TRBD1 (6 bases). V was shortened by 2 bases and J by 2 bases, with 18 bases between the two germline ends. Germline-derived CDR1 and CDR2 are LGHDT and YNNKEL (reference sequence). The CDR3 contains 17 residues. Here the CDR3 DNA reads TGTGCCAGCAGCCAACGACTTAGGACAGCGGAAAACTATGGCTACACCTTC. Its protein product is CASSQRLRTAENYGYTF.

The chain carries TRBV19 and TRBJ2-3, with D perhaps being TRBD1 or TRBD2 (5 bases each). The CDR3 extends over 15 amino acids. V lost 3 bases, J lost 2 bases, and 12 bases lay in between. CDR1 and CDR2 (germline): LNHDA, SQIVND (reference sequence). CDR3 nucleotide sequence: TGTGCCAGTAGTATCGAGGGGCTCTTCACAGATACGCAGTATTTT. Residues: CASSIEGLFTDTQYF.

This clonotype has ten or more counts. This chain joins TRBV6-1 and TRBJ1-5; D unclear. This CDR3 spans 13 amino acids. Germline CDR1 and CDR2: MNHNS and SASEGT. V was pared by 6 bases and J by 2 bases, with 8 bases between. CDR3 sequence reads: CASRPGRNQPQHF. CDR3 bases: TGTGCCAGCAGGCCAGGCCGCAATCAGCCCCAGCATTTT.

The CDR3 protein is CASTLLGVGNQPQHF. As DNA, the CDR3 is TGTGCCAGCACCCTCCTCGGGGTTGGCAATCAGCCCCAGCATTTT. The V gene is TRBV7-8, the J gene TRBJ1-5; D not resolved. V was shortened by 7 bases and J by 2 bases, with 15 bases between the two germline ends. The CDR3 contains 15 residues. Germline loops: CDR1 SGHVS, CDR2 FQNEAQ.

Written as DNA, the CDR3 is TGCGCCAGCAGCTATGGGACAGGGGGAAACTATGGCTACACCTTC. This gives the protein CASSYGTGGNYGYTF. The chain links TRBV4-1 to TRBJ1-2; 11 bases are a match to TRBD1. The CDR3 is 15 residues long. CDR1 MGHRA and CDR2 YSYEKL come from the germline V gene. Germline trimming cut 5 bases from V and 2 bases from J; bases unmatched to any gene: 4.

This clonotype has only a few counts. The chain links TRBV20-1 to TRBJ2-1, with 12 bases identical to TRBD2. Germline V lookup: CDR1 DFQATT, CDR2 SNEGSKA (reference sequence). The V and J ends lost 0 bases and 6 bases, in that order; junction bases with no gene match: 9. The CDR3 has 17 amino acids. CDR3 in DNA: TGCAGTGCTAGAGATGGGTCAACTAGCGGGGGGTCCAATGAGCAGTTCTTC. Protein product: CSARDGSTSGGSNEQFF.

The table lists this clonotype with a few counts. The chain uses TRBV20-1 and TRBJ1-2; TRBD1 agrees at 7 bases. Germline V gene sequence: CDR1 DFQATT, CDR2 SNEGSKA (reference sequence). Losses at the gene ends were 4 bases for V and 5 bases for J; bases not matched to a gene: 10. The CDR3 has 14 amino acids. DNA of the CDR3: TGCAGTGCTATCGGGACAGTGGGTAGTTATGGCTACACCTTC. It encodes CSAIGTVGSYGYTF.